This note documents a single TCR beta chain sequence. Its specificity is not known. V shed 6 bases, J shed 6 bases, and the junction held 26 bases outside the gene matches. In germline, CDR1 is SGHNT, CDR2 YYREEE (reference sequence). The CDR3 extends over 20 amino acids. TCRdb keeps only in-frame clones here, not all; method: immunoSEQ multiplex PCR. The table records fewer than 200,000 clones, about 92% of them present only once. This entry is derived from a study of T cell responses to AZD1222 COVID-19 vaccine. Study information: Pooling was applied to second doses at about 4 or about 12 weeks.

Study outcomes and limitations: There were repertoire samples only from the period after the peak T cell response. There were mostly white British donors and more females than males, and clonal diversity was possibly underestimated. Two AZD1222 administrations were followed by greater Spike-specific TCR breadth and depth.

The sequenced sample was peripheral blood, obtained on day 0 of AZD1222 vaccination. J is TRBJ2-7 and V is TRBV5-4; 11 bases map to TRBD2. The receptor's source is an adult in good health. The CDR3 DNA reads as TGTGCCAGCACCATCCCCGGAGTCGTAGCGGGAGGGCCGTTATTCGTCGAGCAGTACTTC. It is translated as CASTIPGVVAGGPLFVEQYF. Full variable domain (outside the CDR3, taken from reference TRBV5-4 and TRBJ2-7): ETGVTQSPTHLIKTRGQQVTLRCSSQSGHNTVSWYQQALGQGPQFIFQYYREEENGRGNFPPRFSGLQFPNYSSELNVNALELDDSALYLCASTIPGVVAGGPLFVEQYFGPGTRLTVT.